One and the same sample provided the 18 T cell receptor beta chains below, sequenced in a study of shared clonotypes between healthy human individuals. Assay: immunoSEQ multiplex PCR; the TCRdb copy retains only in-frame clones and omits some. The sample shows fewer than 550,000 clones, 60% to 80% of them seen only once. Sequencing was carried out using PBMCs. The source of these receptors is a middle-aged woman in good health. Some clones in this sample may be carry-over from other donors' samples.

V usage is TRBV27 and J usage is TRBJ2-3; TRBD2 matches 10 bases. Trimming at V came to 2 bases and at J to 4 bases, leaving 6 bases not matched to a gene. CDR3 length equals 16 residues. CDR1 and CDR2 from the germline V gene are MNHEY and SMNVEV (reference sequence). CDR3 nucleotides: TGTGCCAGCAGTTTAGGGGGAGCGGGAGGGGCAGATACGCAGTATTTT. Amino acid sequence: CASSLGGAGGADTQYF.

The CDR3 DNA follows: TGTGCCAGCAGCTTGGGACAGGATAATTCACCCCTCCACTTT. This gives the protein CASSLGQDNSPLHF. This sequence joins TRBV7-9 and TRBJ1-6; 8 bases align to TRBD1. Trimming took 3 bases from V and 5 from J; bases not matched to a gene: 0. The length of the CDR3 is 14 residues. The germline CDR1 and CDR2 sequences are SEHNR and FQNEAQ (reference sequence). The whole variable domain, filled in from reference TRBV7-9 and TRBJ1-6, reads DTGVSQNPRHKITKRGQNVTFRCDPISEHNRLYWYRQTLGQGPEFLTYFQNEAQLEKSRLLSDRFSAERPKGSFSTLEIQRTEQGDSAMYLCASSLGQDNSPLHFGNGTRLTVT.

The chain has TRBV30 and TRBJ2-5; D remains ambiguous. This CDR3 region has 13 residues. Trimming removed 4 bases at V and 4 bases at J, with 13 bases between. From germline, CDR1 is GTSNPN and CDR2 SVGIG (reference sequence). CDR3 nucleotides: TGTGCCTGGATACCCGGATCCGGAGAGACCCAGTACTTC. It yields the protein CAWIPGSGETQYF.

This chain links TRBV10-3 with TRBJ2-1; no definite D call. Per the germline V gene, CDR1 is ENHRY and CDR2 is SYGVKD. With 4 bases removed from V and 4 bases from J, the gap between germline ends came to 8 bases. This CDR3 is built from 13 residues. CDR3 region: CAISVTQYNEQFF. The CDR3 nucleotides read TGTGCCATCAGTGTCACTCAGTACAATGAGCAGTTCTTC.

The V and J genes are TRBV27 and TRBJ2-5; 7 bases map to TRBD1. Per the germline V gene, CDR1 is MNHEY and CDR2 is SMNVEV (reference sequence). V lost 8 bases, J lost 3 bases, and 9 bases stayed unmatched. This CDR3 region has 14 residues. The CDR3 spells CASRDRAIKETQYF. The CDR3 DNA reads TGTGCCAGCCGGGACAGAGCGATCAAAGAGACCCAGTACTTC.

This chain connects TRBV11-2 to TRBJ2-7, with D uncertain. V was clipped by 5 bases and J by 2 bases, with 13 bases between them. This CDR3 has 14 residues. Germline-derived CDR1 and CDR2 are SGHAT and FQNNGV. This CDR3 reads CASSLSARTYEQYF. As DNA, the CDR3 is TGTGCCAGCAGCCTATCCGCACGGACCTACGAGCAGTACTTC.

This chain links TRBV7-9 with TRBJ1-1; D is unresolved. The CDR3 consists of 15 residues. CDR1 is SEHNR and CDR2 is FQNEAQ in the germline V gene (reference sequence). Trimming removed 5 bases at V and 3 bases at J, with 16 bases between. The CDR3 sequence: CASSPFEGRDTEAFF. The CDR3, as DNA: TGTGCCAGCAGCCCCTTCGAAGGGAGGGACACTGAAGCTTTCTTT.

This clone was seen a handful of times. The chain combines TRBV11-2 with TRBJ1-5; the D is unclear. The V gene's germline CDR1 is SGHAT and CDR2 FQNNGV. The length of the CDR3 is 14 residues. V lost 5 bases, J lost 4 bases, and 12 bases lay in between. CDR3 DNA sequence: TGTGCCAGCAGCGAACGGGCGGGGAATCAGCCCCAGCATTTT. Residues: CASSERAGNQPQHF.

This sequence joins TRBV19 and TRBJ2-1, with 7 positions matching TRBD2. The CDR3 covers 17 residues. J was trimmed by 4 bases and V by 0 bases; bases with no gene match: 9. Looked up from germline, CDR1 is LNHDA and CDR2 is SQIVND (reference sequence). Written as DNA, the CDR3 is TGTGCCAGTAGTATAGATTTCGCTAGCGGACATTACAATGAGCAGTTCTTC. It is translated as CASSIDFASGHYNEQFF.

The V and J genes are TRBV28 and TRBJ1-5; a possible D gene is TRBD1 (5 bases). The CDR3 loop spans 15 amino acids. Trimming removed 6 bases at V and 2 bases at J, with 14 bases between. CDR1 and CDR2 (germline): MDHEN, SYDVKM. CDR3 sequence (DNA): TGTGCCAGCAGCCCGGCCGGGGGGGGCAATCAGCCCCAGCATTTT. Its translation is CASSPAGGGNQPQHF. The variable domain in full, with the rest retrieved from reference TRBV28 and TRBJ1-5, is DVKVTQSSRYLVKRTGEKVFLECVQDMDHENMFWYRQDPGLGLRLIYFSYDVKMKEKGDIPEGYSVSREKKERFSLILESASTNQTSMYLCASSPAGGGNQPQHFGDGTRLSIL.

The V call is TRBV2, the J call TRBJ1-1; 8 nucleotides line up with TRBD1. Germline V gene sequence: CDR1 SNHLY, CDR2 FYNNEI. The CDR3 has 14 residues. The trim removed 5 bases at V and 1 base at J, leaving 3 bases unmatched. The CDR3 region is CASSKQGENTEAFF. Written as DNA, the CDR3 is TGTGCCAGCAGTAAACAGGGGGAGAACACTGAAGCTTTCTTT. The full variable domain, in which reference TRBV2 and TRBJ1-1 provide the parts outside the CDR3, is EPEVTQTPSHQVTQMGQEVILRCVPISNHLYFYWYRQILGQKVEFLVSFYNNEISEKSEIFDDQFSVERPDGSNFTLKIRSTKLEDSAMYFCASSKQGENTEAFFGQGTRLTVV.

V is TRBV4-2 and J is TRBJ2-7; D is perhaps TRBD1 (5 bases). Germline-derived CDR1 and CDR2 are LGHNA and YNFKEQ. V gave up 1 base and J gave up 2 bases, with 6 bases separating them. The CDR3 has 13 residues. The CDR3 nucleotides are TGTGCCAGCAGCCAAGCAGGGACCTACGAGCAGTACTTC. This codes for CASSQAGTYEQYF.

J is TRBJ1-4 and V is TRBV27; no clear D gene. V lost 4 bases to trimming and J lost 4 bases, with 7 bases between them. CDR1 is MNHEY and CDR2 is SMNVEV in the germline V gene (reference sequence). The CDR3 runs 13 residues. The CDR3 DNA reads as TGTGCCAGCAGTTCAACAGATAATGAAAAACTGTTTTTT. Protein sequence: CASSSTDNEKLFF.

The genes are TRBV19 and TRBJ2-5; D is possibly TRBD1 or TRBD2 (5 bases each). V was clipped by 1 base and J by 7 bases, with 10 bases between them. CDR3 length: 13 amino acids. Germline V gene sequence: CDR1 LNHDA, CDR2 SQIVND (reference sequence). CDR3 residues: CASSIGGTPTQYF. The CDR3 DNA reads TGTGCCAGTAGTATAGGAGGGACGCCGACCCAGTACTTC.

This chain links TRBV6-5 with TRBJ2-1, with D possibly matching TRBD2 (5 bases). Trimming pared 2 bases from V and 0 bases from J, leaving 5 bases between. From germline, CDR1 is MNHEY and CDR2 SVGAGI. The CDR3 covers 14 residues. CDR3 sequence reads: CASSYRDSYNEQFF. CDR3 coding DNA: TGTGCCAGCAGTTACCGGGACTCCTACAATGAGCAGTTCTTC.

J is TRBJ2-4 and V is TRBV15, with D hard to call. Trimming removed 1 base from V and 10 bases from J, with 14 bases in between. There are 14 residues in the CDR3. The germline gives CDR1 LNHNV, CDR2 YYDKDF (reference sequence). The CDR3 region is CATSRGGNEEIQYF. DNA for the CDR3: TGTGCCACCAGCAGAGGTGGAAATGAGGAAATTCAGTACTTC.

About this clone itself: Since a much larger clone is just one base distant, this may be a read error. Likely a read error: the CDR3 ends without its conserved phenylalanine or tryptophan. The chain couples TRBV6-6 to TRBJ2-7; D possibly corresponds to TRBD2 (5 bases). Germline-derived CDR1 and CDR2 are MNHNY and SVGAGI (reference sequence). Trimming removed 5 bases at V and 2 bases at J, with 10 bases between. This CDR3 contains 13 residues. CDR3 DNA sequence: TGTGCCAGCAGTCCTAGCACTACCTACGAGCAGTACTCC. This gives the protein CASSPSTTYEQYS.

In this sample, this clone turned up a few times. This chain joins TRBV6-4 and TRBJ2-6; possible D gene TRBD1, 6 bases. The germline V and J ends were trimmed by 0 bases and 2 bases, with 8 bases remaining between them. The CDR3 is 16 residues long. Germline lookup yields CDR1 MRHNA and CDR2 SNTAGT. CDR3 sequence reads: CASSDSSGAGANVLTF. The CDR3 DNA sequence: TGTGCCAGCAGTGACTCATCAGGGGCTGGGGCCAACGTCCTGACTTTC.